This T cell receptor (beta chain) was documented in a study of regulatory T cells in long-lasting Graves disease. Sample time point: newly diagnosed GD, antithyroid drugs for less than 3 months. Preparation of the TCR library used RNA extracted from PBMCs. CDR3 regions were amplified by Arm-PCR using iRepertoire HTBI primers to build TCR beta libraries. TCRdb re-called the multiplex PCR reads through MiXCR, storing one row per CDR3 protein. The sample lists 400,000 to 500,000 distinct CDR3 sequences; about a sixth were seen once. The sample holds many counts of this clonotype. V lost 2 bases to trimming and J lost 9 bases; unmatched junction nucleotides: 10. The CDR3 extends over 15 amino acids. Germline CDR1 reads SEHNR; CDR2 reads FQNEAQ (reference sequence). These data were also filed under a second study, of T cells in Graves' hyperthyroidism and ophthalmopathy. Turning to that study: Patients showing uncontrolled infection, other autoimmune disease, pregnancy or lactation were ineligible. The TCR CDR3 first-round RT-PCR relied on the HTBI primer set.

This sequence was found in a woman aged 25 to 39 with Graves disease. The sample here was peripheral blood mononuclear cells (PBMCs), taken at new diagnosis, from a patient treated with antithyroid drugs. This sequence joins TRBV7-9 and TRBJ2-1, with TRBD2 identical over 7 bases. CDR3 coding DNA: TGTGCCAGCAGCTTACGACAAAGCGGGATAAGTGAGCAGTTCTTC. Its translation: CASSLRQSGISEQFF. The variable domain in full, with the rest retrieved from reference TRBV7-9 and TRBJ2-1, is DTGVSQNPRHKITKRGQNVTFRCDPISEHNRLYWYRQTLGQGPEFLTYFQNEAQLEKSRLLSDRFSAERPKGSFSTLEIQRTEQGDSAMYLCASSLRQSGISEQFFGPGTRLTVL.